The table lists the clone carrying this T cell receptor beta chain with a few counts. Its antigen is not identified. Method: immunoSEQ multiplex PCR; TCRdb's copy keeps in-frame clones and lacks some. The sample includes some 69,000 clones, 80% to 95% of them seen just once. The CDR3 covers 14 residues. Looked up from germline, CDR1 is SEHNR and CDR2 is FQNEAQ (reference sequence). Trimming took off 1 base at V and 0 bases at J, with 6 bases between the two ends. Patients were ineligible given autoimmune disease history or systemic immunosuppression. The sample comes from a study of OX40 agonist ivuxolimab in advanced cancers. Study summary: Patients received intravenous ivuxolimab every 2 weeks at 0.01 to 10 mg/kg.

Whole-study findings and limits: CD8+ T cells averaged more expanded clones than CD4+.

The specimen was CD4+ or CD8+ T cells sorted from blood, collected in a trial of the OX40 agonist ivuxolimab. The genes are TRBV7-9 and TRBJ1-1; D is undetermined. This clonotype was sampled from an adult with an advanced solid tumor such as melanoma, head and neck, liver or kidney cancer. The CDR3 loop is CASSLDLVNTEAFF. In DNA, the CDR3 is TGTGCCAGCAGCTTAGATTTGGTGAACACTGAAGCTTTCTTT.